This T cell receptor beta chain was obtained from a study of T cell responses to AZD1222 COVID-19 vaccine. This clone is judged medium-sized. At one boundary the junction diverges from the germline segment, which might be a read error. The V gene's germline CDR1 is MRHNA and CDR2 SNTAGT. The CDR3 extends over 14 amino acids. TCRdb keeps only in-frame clones here, not all; method: immunoSEQ multiplex PCR. The sample comprises 90,000 to 150,000 clones, approximately 85% of which are singletons, and 6.2% rests with the top ten. The clonotype comes from an adult in good health. The material was peripheral blood, obtained on day 0 of AZD1222 vaccination. This rearrangement joins TRBV6-4 to TRBJ2-7; D perhaps matches TRBD2 (6 bases). The CDR3 nucleotides read TGTGCCAGCAGTGACTTCGCCCCTCCGGGACTGGGGATCTTC. This codes for CASSDFAPPGLGIF.